The present T cell receptor (beta chain) was sequenced within a study of blood T cells in healthy people across ages. Looking at the study overall: In model experiments, template switching was able to capture about one barcoded beta molecule for every two T cells that were present.

Sample-barcoded 5' priming and a J-beta primer mix drove a second PCR of about 6 to 11 cycles. One entry per CDR3 protein results from TCRdb running MiXCR on the 5' RACE reads. The table records approximately 1.5 million distinct CDR3 sequences, about 42% of them present only once. V was pared by 6 bases and J by 0 bases, with 11 bases of the junction left unmatched. This CDR3 has 17 residues. In germline, CDR1 is SEHNR, CDR2 FQNEAQ (reference sequence). This clonotype was observed a single time. This clonotype was sampled from a young woman in good health. Sequencing used blood. The chain uses TRBV7-9 and TRBJ1-3; 7 bases are a match to TRBD1. The CDR3 DNA is TGTGCCAGCAGTCCGACAGGGTCCTCTCACTCTGGAAACACCATATATTTT. It encodes CASSPTGSSHSGNTIYF. The whole variable domain, remainder taken from reference TRBV7-9 and TRBJ1-3, is DTGVSQNPRHKITKRGQNVTFRCDPISEHNRLYWYRQTLGQGPEFLTYFQNEAQLEKSRLLSDRFSAERPKGSFSTLEIQRTEQGDSAMYLCASSPTGSSHSGNTIYFGEGSWLTVV.